This TCR beta chain appears in the sequencing data of a study of T cell responses to AZD1222 COVID-19 vaccine. Findings and limits, study-wide: The donor cohort was predominantly white British with a female majority, and clonal diversity may have been underestimated. Unmutated regions of variants are reportedly targeted by nearly half of spike-specific TCRs. Seropositive AZD1222 recipients at baseline numbered only five to seven.

Germline assignment: CDR1 SGHRS and CDR2 YFSETQ. V was clipped by 4 bases and J by 7 bases, with 9 bases between them. The CDR3 is 11 amino acids. As to this clone: Antigen: not known.

The repertoire was sequenced with immunoSEQ multiplex PCR; TCRdb's copy has only in-frame clones and lacks some. Of roughly 100,000 clones listed, 90% are singletons. Second-dose intervals of approximately 4 or approximately 12 weeks were pooled. The sequenced sample was peripheral blood, obtained 28 days after the second AZD1222 dose. This sequence originates from an adult who received the AZD1222 COVID-19 vaccine. The rearrangement links TRBV5-1 to TRBJ2-7; the D gene is possibly TRBD1 (6 bases). The CDR3 bases are TGCGCCAGCAGCATTCAGGGGGAGCAGTACTTC. This gives the protein CASSIQGEQYF. Together with reference TRBV5-1 and TRBJ2-7, the CDR3 gives the full variable domain: KAGVTQTPRYLIKTRGQQVTLSCSPISGHRSVSWYQQTPGQGLQFLFEYFSETQRNKGNFPGRFSGRQFSNSRSEMNVSTLELGDSALYLCASSIQGEQYFGPGTRLTVT.